This is a list of T cell receptor beta chains from one sample in a study of read filtering for tumor transcriptome and immune sequencing. TCRdb analysed the reads with MiXCR anew, one entry per CDR3 protein. The table has over 40,000 distinct CDR3 sequences, about 12% seen once. Sequencing input: a population of CD138-negative cells sorted from bone marrow. The receptor source for this set is a donor aged 40 or older with multiple myeloma. Each CDR3 is given with its conserved first and last residue. D genes are given only for firm matches. The listing skips clone size in some rows; elsewhere it reads once, few, many or a size class.

TRBV18	TRBJ2-1	many	TRBD1	CASSPPQGARGGSSYNEQFF	TGTGCCAGCTCACCGCCCCAGGGGGCGCGGGGCGGAAGCTCCTACAATGAGCAGTTCTTC
TRBV19	TRBJ2-1	many	TRBD2	CASSITSVGANNEQFF	TGTGCCAGTAGTATAACTAGCGTAGGGGCCAACAATGAGCAGTTCTTC
TRBV19	TRBJ2-5	few	-	CASSYGSLETQYF	TGTGCCAGTAGTTACGGTTCCCTCGAGACCCAGTACTTC
TRBV7-9	TRBJ2-1	-	-	CACGSGTNSYNEQFF	TGTGCCTGCGGCTCGGGGACAAACTCCTACAATGAGCAGTTCTTC
TRBV5-1	TRBJ2-3	many	TRBD2	CASSLTGTSGQNTQYF	TGCGCCAGCAGCTTAACCGGGACTAGCGGGCAAAATACGCAGTATTTT
TRBV4-2	TRBJ2-1	many	TRBD2	CASSQEGTGRGSKFF	TGTGCCAGCAGCCAAGAAGGCACGGGTCGCGGGAGTAAGTTCTTC
TRBV29-1	TRBJ2-3	many	-	CSVERTDTQYF	TGCAGCGTTGAACGGACAGATACGCAGTATTTT
TRBV7-6	TRBJ1-5	many	TRBD1	CASSRDRGRGQPQHF	TGTGCCAGCAGCCGGGACAGGGGGCGAGGGCAGCCCCAGCATTTT
TRBV18	TRBJ2-1	many	-	CASSPPGYSNEQFF	TGTGCCAGCTCACCACCGGGTTACAGCAATGAGCAGTTCTTC
TRBV11-2	TRBJ2-1	many	TRBD2	CASSLMTGTSGYNEQFF	TGTGCCAGCAGCTTAATGACCGGGACTAGCGGCTACAATGAGCAGTTCTTC
TRBV5-6	TRBJ1-6	many	TRBD1	CASSPDRGINNSPLHF	TGTGCCAGCAGCCCAGACAGGGGGATTAATAATTCACCCCTCCACTTT
TRBV11-2	TRBJ2-3	many	TRBD1	CASSLDRGLTDTQYF	TGTGCCAGCAGCCTGGACAGGGGACTCACAGATACGCAGTATTTT
TRBV2	TRBJ1-1	many	TRBD1	CASKAGTVNTEAFF	TGTGCCAGCAAAGCCGGGACAGTCAACACTGAAGCTTTCTTT
TRBV28	TRBJ2-1	medium-sized	-	CASTARDEQFF	TGTGCCAGCACCGCTCGCGATGAGCAGTTCTTC
TRBV6-1	TRBJ2-7	many	-	CASTGISYEQYF	TGTGCCAGCACTGGCATCTCCTACGAGCAGTACTTC
TRBV7-9	TRBJ1-1	many	-	CASSSMGLTEAFF	TGTGCCAGCAGCTCAATGGGATTGACTGAAGCTTTCTTT
TRBV29-1	TRBJ2-5	many	-	CSPWYQETQYF	TGCAGCCCATGGTACCAAGAGACCCAGTACTTC
TRBV5-1	TRBJ1-1	many	-	CASSPRGTAGNTEAFF	TGCGCCAGCAGCCCAAGGGGTACGGCAGGGAACACTGAAGCTTTCTTT
TRBV28	TRBJ2-6	many	-	CASRPSLPGANVLTF	TGTGCCAGCAGGCCATCTCTGCCTGGGGCCAACGTCCTGACTTTC
TRBV11-2	TRBJ2-7	many	-	CASSLAFSVGYEQYF	TGTGCCAGCAGCTTAGCTTTTAGCGTGGGATACGAGCAGTACTTC
TRBV6-1	TRBJ2-2	many	-	CASKGSNTGELFF	TGTGCCTCGAAAGGATCCAACACCGGGGAGCTGTTTTTT
TRBV6-2/TRBV6-3	TRBJ2-7	many	-	CASSPQKAYEQYF	TGTGCCAGCAGTCCCCAGAAAGCCTACGAGCAGTACTTC
TRBV30	TRBJ1-1	many	-	CAWSGLNTEAFF	TGTGCCTGGAGTGGACTGAACACTGAAGCTTTCTTT
TRBV5-4	TRBJ2-1	few	TRBD2	CASSMRRGGHNEQFF	TGTGCCAGCAGCATGCGGCGGGGGGGCCACAATGAGCAGTTCTTC
TRBV27	TRBJ2-1	-	TRBD2	CASSFLEVGLAGNEQFF	TGTGCCAGCAGCTTCCTTGAAGTGGGACTAGCGGGAAATGAGCAGTTCTTC
TRBV11-2	TRBJ2-7	many	TRBD2	CASSSLAESSYEQYF	TGTGCCAGCAGCTCACTAGCGGAGTCCTCCTACGAGCAGTACTTC
TRBV18	TRBJ2-3	-	TRBD1	CASSPTGGVADTQYF	TGTGCCAGCTCCCCGACAGGGGGCGTAGCAGATACGCAGTATTTT
TRBV6-2/TRBV6-3	TRBJ1-3	many	-	CASSYSRQGEVGNTIYF	TGTGCCAGCAGTTATTCGCGGCAGGGAGAAGTCGGAAACACCATATATTTT
TRBV24-1	TRBJ2-1	-	TRBD2	CATSDISGIGEQFF	TGTGCCACCAGTGACATAAGCGGGATAGGTGAGCAGTTCTTC
TRBV20-1	TRBJ1-1	many	-	CSARAGNTEAFF	TGCAGTGCTCGGGCCGGGAACACTGAAGCTTTCTTT
TRBV2	TRBJ2-7	many	-	CASSEAGLGSEQYF	TGTGCCAGCAGTGAAGCAGGGCTAGGGAGCGAGCAGTACTTC
TRBV2	TRBJ2-1	-	TRBD2	CTGSGLAGVVNEQFF	TGTACCGGCAGTGGTCTAGCGGGAGTGGTCAATGAGCAGTTCTTC
TRBV7-3	TRBJ1-1	-	-	CASSVERDTAAFF	TGTGCCAGCAGCGTAGAAAGGGACACTGCAGCTTTCTTT
TRBV7-3	TRBJ2-3	-	TRBD2	CASRGTSGSTDTQYF	TGTGCCAGCAGGGGGACTAGCGGGAGTACAGATACGCAGTATTTC
TRBV5-1	TRBJ2-7	many	-	CASSWTSSTYEQYF	TGCGCCAGCAGCTGGACGTCCAGTACCTACGAGCAGTACTTC
TRBV27	TRBJ1-1	many	TRBD1	CASSFTGVVNTEAFF	TGTGCCAGCAGTTTCACAGGGGTAGTGAACACTGAAGCTTTCTTT
TRBV20-1	TRBJ2-6	few	-	CSAADGANVLTF	TGCAGTGCAGCCGATGGGGCCAACGTCCTGACTTTC
TRBV6-2/TRBV6-3	TRBJ2-1	many	-	CASRRDLGFVF	TGTGCCAGCAGACGGGACTTGGGGTTTGTCTTC
TRBV19	TRBJ2-4	many	TRBD2	CASSGEREDPKNIQYF	TGTGCCAGTAGCGGGGAGCGGGAGGATCCCAAAAACATTCAGTACTTC
TRBV10-2	TRBJ1-5	many	TRBD1	CASSEKGARNQPQHF	TGCGCCAGCAGTGAAAAGGGGGCGAGAAATCAGCCCCAGCATTTT
TRBV19	TRBJ2-1	many	TRBD2	CASSPLRMREFYNEQFF	TGTGCCAGTAGTCCACTTCGAATGCGGGAGTTCTACAATGAGCAGTTCTTC
TRBV11-2	TRBJ2-1	many	-	CASSPLSSYNEQFF	TGTGCCAGCAGCCCGTTGAGCTCCTACAATGAGCAGTTCTTC
TRBV19	TRBJ1-4	-	-	CACRGTSATNEKLFF	TGCGCCTGTAGGGGGACGTCCGCAACTAATGAAAAACTGTTTTTT
TRBV10-3	TRBJ2-2	many	TRBD1	CAISEWTGEKANTGELFF	TGTGCCATCAGTGAATGGACAGGGGAGAAAGCGAACACCGGGGAGCTGTTTTTT
TRBV7-2	TRBJ2-3	-	-	CASSLDMGEDTDTRYF	TGTGCCAGCAGCTTAGATATGGGAGAGGACACAGATACGCGGTATTTT
TRBV3-1	TRBJ1-2	many	-	CASSLGPSTYGYTF	TGTGCCAGCAGCCTGGGACCGAGTACCTATGGCTACACCTTC
TRBV4-1	TRBJ1-5	many	-	CASSQEISGNQPQHF	TGCGCCAGCAGCCAAGAGATTAGCGGCAATCAGCCCCAGCATTTT
TRBV20-1	TRBJ2-1	many	TRBD2	CSARDRREAHNEQFF	TGCAGTGCTAGAGATCGGCGGGAGGCCCACAATGAGCAGTTCTTC
TRBV7-9	TRBJ2-2	many	-	CASSYSGAGELFF	TGTGCCAGCAGCTATTCAGGGGCCGGGGAGCTGTTTTTT
TRBV2	TRBJ2-1	medium-sized	-	CASWDRGLSNEQFF	TGTGCCAGCTGGGACCGGGGACTCAGCAATGAGCAGTTCTTC
TRBV28	TRBJ1-4	many	-	CASLNSGQTNEKLFF	TGTGCCAGCCTAAACTCGGGACAAACTAATGAAAAACTGTTTTTT
TRBV18	TRBJ2-5	many	-	CASSPRDNVYQETQYF	TGTGCCAGCTCACCACGGGACAACGTTTACCAAGAGACCCAGTACTTC
TRBV5-1	TRBJ1-6	many	-	CASSTTGGNSPLHF	TGCGCCAGCAGCACGACAGGCGGAAATTCACCCCTCCACTTT